This entry lists 29 T cell receptor beta chains sequenced from one sample in a study of blood T cell repertoires in COVID-19. Profiled with immunoSEQ multiplex PCR; TCRdb holds only in-frame clones, not every one. The sample consists of roughly 200,000 clones, just over 85% of them appearing once. Material for sequencing was PBMCs or T cells enriched from blood (not recorded which). Receptors were obtained from a woman aged 40 to 50 with acute COVID-19.

The chain is built from TRBV30 and TRBJ2-5; 9 bases are shared with TRBD2. This CDR3 contains 14 residues. V was pared by 1 base and J by 5 bases, with 5 bases of the junction left unmatched. Germline lookup yields CDR1 GTSNPN and CDR2 SVGIG (reference sequence). CDR3 DNA sequence: TGTGCCTGGAGTGGGCTAGCGGGATCGGAGACCCAGTACTTC. It is translated as CAWSGLAGSETQYF.

The chain employs TRBV28 and TRBJ2-7; maybe TRBD1 (6 bases). The CDR3 covers 13 residues. Germline V lookup: CDR1 MDHEN, CDR2 SYDVKM. Trimming removed 8 bases from V and 5 bases from J, with 16 bases in between. In DNA form, the CDR3 reads TGTGCCAGCCAGGGGTTAACACCCCACGAGCAGTACTTC. As protein: CASQGLTPHEQYF.

The CDR3 coding sequence is TGTGCCAGTAGTCAAGCGAACTACGAGCAGTACTTC. It codes for CASSQANYEQYF. V and J are TRBV19 and TRBJ2-7; D gene uncertain. Trimming took off 5 bases at V and 3 bases at J, with 8 bases between the two ends. This CDR3 comprises 12 residues. Germline CDR1 and CDR2: LNHDA and SQIVND (reference sequence).

V and J are TRBV5-1 and TRBJ2-1; 7 nucleotides agree with TRBD1. V was clipped by 7 bases and J by 8 bases; unmatched bases: 15. Germline CDR1 and CDR2: SGHRS and YFSETQ. There are 15 residues in the CDR3. The CDR3 protein is CASGNRDSGRHEQFF. In DNA, the CDR3 is TGCGCCAGCGGCAACCGGGACAGCGGACGGCATGAGCAGTTCTTC.

The CDR3 coding sequence is TGTGCCAGCAGCGACCGGACAGGGTATGGCTACACCTTC. It specifies CASSDRTGYGYTF. The chain carries TRBV9 and TRBJ1-2; TRBD1 matches 8 bases. The CDR3 extends over 13 amino acids. V shed 3 bases, J shed 5 bases, and the junction held 3 bases outside the gene matches. Germline assignment: CDR1 SGDLS and CDR2 YYNGEE.

The rearrangement joins TRBV19 to TRBJ1-3; D gene uncertain. V was pared by 7 bases and J by 0 bases, with 7 bases between. Germline loops: CDR1 LNHDA, CDR2 SQIVND (reference sequence). The CDR3 loop spans 13 amino acids. The CDR3 nucleotides read TGTGCCAGTAAATTGAGCTCTGGAAACACCATATATTTT. Its translation is CASKLSSGNTIYF.

The V gene is TRBV19, the J gene TRBJ2-3, with 7 bases identical to TRBD1. The CDR3 covers 16 residues. Trimming at V came to 5 bases and at J to 4 bases, leaving 12 bases not matched to a gene. The V gene's germline CDR1 is LNHDA and CDR2 SQIVND (reference sequence). The CDR3 nucleotides read TGTGCCAGTAGTCCCTCGGGACAGCAGGGACCAGATACGCAGTATTTT. This encodes CASSPSGQQGPDTQYF. The full variable domain, in which reference TRBV19 and TRBJ2-3 provide the parts outside the CDR3, is DGGITQSPKYLFRKEGQNVTLSCEQNLNHDAMYWYRQDPGQGLRLIYYSQIVNDFQKGDIAEGYSVSREKKESFPLTVTSAQKNPTAFYLCASSPSGQQGPDTQYFGPGTRLTVL.

This clone was recorded only once. This rearrangement joins TRBV6-2 or TRBV6-3 to TRBJ2-3; D remains ambiguous. The CDR3 is made up of 14 amino acids. The germline gives CDR1 MNHEY, CDR2 SVGEGT. Trimming left V 4 bases short and J 4 bases short, with 12 bases between. CDR3 bases: TGTGCCAGCAGTTTACAGCCCTTTTCAGATACGCAGTATTTT. It specifies CASSLQPFSDTQYF.

The chain combines TRBV4-2 with TRBJ2-1; 9 bases are a match to TRBD2. This CDR3 is 15 amino acids long. Germline V gives CDR1 LGHNA, CDR2 YNFKEQ. V lost 0 bases to trimming and J lost 3 bases; unmatched junction nucleotides: 0. The CDR3 coding sequence is TGTGCCAGCAGCCAAGAACTAGCGGGCTACAATGAGCAGTTCTTC. Its protein product is CASSQELAGYNEQFF.

V is TRBV28 and J is TRBJ1-4; weak D call: TRBD1 (6 bases). CDR1 is MDHEN and CDR2 is SYDVKM in the germline V gene. The CDR3 loop spans 14 amino acids. V dropped 2 bases and J dropped 8 bases, with 12 bases sitting between them. The chain's CDR3 is CASSLGGLGEKLFF. The CDR3 region has the DNA TGTGCCAGCAGTTTAGGGGGCCTGGGGGAAAAACTGTTTTTT.

The J gene is TRBJ2-2, the V gene TRBV7-3, with D hard to call. In germline, CDR1 is SGHTA, CDR2 FQGTGA. The length of the CDR3 is 12 residues. Trimming cost V 5 bases and J 7 bases, with 8 bases left between them. CDR3: CASSPPGGELFF. Here the CDR3 DNA reads TGTGCCAGCAGCCCGCCGGGCGGGGAGCTGTTTTTT.

CDR3 nucleotide sequence: TGTGCCAGCAATCAAGCCGGGTCTAACTATGGCTACACCTTC. It yields the protein CASNQAGSNYGYTF. The genes are TRBV25-1 and TRBJ1-2; no reliable D call. Trimming removed 7 bases at V and 0 bases at J, with 12 bases between. CDR1 and CDR2 (germline): MGHDK, SYGVNS. This CDR3 spans 14 amino acids.

The chain has TRBV5-5 and TRBJ2-6, with D tentatively TRBD2 (6 bases). The CDR3 is made up of 14 amino acids. Germline V gives CDR1 SGHKS, CDR2 YYEKEE (reference sequence). V was trimmed by 4 bases and J by 3 bases, leaving 8 bases between them. For the CDR3, the DNA is TGTGCCAGCAGCCCCGGGGGTGGGGCCAACGTCCTGACTTTC. Its translation is CASSPGGGANVLTF.

V gene TRBV3-1 (or the pseudogene TRBV3-2) combines with J gene TRBJ2-1, with a possible D match to TRBD2 (6 bases). There are 14 residues in the CDR3. Deletions cut 4 bases from V and 8 bases from J, with 15 bases between. Germline CDR1 reads LGHDT; CDR2 reads YNNKEL (reference sequence). The DNA for the CDR3 is TGTGCCAGCAGCCCCCGCCCTGGAGGGGATGAGCAGTTCTTC. It specifies CASSPRPGGDEQFF.

This clone was found a few times. V gene TRBV5-1 combines with J gene TRBJ2-3, with 12 bases fitting TRBD2. Losses at the gene ends were 3 bases for V and 2 bases for J; bases not matched to a gene: 10. There are 18 residues in the CDR3. Germline-derived CDR1 and CDR2 are SGHRS and YFSETQ. Here the CDR3 DNA reads TGCGCCAGCAGCTCGGGACTAGCGGGCCAAAGAAACACAGATACGCAGTATTTT. It specifies CASSSGLAGQRNTDTQYF.

This sequence joins TRBV29-1 and TRBJ1-2; 10 bases are shared with TRBD1. CDR3 size: 13 residues. Germline trimming cut 7 bases from V and 3 bases from J; bases unmatched to any gene: 5. The germline CDR1 and CDR2 sequences are SQVTM and ANQGSEA. This CDR3 is CSADRGHDYGYTF. The CDR3 region has the DNA TGCAGCGCCGACAGGGGGCATGACTATGGCTACACCTTC.

The V gene is TRBV7-8, the J gene TRBJ2-7; 11 bases are shared with TRBD2. Germline V gene lookup returns CDR1 SGHVS and CDR2 FQNEAQ. The CDR3 is 17 amino acids. V lost 1 base, J lost 2 bases, and 7 bases stayed unmatched. The CDR3 region has the DNA TGTGCCAGCAGCTTAGTGGGGACTAGCGGAGGGGCCTACGAGCAGTACTTC. This sequence encodes CASSLVGTSGGAYEQYF.

The chain couples TRBV27 to TRBJ1-6, with D perhaps TRBD1 (6 bases). The CDR3 loop spans 16 amino acids. V lost 5 bases and J lost 5, with 16 bases in between. The germline V gene has CDR1 MNHEY and CDR2 SMNVEV (reference sequence). The DNA of the CDR3 is TGTGCCAGCAGTAAATTTTCAGGGGCGAATAATTCACCCCTCCACTTT. This sequence encodes CASSKFSGANNSPLHF.

This sequence joins TRBV15 and TRBJ2-1; 9 bases align to TRBD2. V was pared by 0 bases and J by 5 bases, with 8 bases of the junction left unmatched. The CDR3 covers 17 residues. Germline assignment: CDR1 LNHNV and CDR2 YYDKDF (reference sequence). The CDR3 protein is CATSRDPSAGGNNEQFF. CDR3 coding DNA: TGTGCCACCAGCAGAGATCCCTCGGCGGGAGGGAACAATGAGCAGTTCTTC.

This sequence joins TRBV19 and TRBJ1-1; D unclear. Germline CDR1 is LNHDA and CDR2 is SQIVND (reference sequence). The CDR3 runs to 13 residues. Trimming pared 3 bases from V and 0 bases from J, leaving 5 bases between. CDR3 residues: CASSINLNTEAFF. CDR3 DNA sequence: TGTGCCAGTAGTATTAATTTGAACACTGAAGCTTTCTTT. The full variable domain, rest sourced from reference TRBV19 and TRBJ1-1, is DGGITQSPKYLFRKEGQNVTLSCEQNLNHDAMYWYRQDPGQGLRLIYYSQIVNDFQKGDIAEGYSVSREKKESFPLTVTSAQKNPTAFYLCASSINLNTEAFFGQGTRLTVV.

The chain couples TRBV28 to TRBJ1-3; D is undetermined. This CDR3 contains 14 residues. V shed 8 bases and J shed 0 bases, with 11 bases lying between them. CDR1 and CDR2 from the germline V gene are MDHEN and SYDVKM. The CDR3 here is CASGPGSSGNTIYF. The CDR3 DNA sequence: TGTGCCAGCGGCCCCGGGTCCTCTGGAAACACCATATATTTT.

The CDR3 DNA reads as TGTGCCAGCAGCCCCGAGGGTAATCAGCCCCAGCATTTT. Its protein product is CASSPEGNQPQHF. The V gene is TRBV11-2, the J gene TRBJ1-5, with no clear D. CDR1 and CDR2 from the germline V gene are SGHAT and FQNNGV. The CDR3 loop spans 13 amino acids. V was shortened by 5 bases and J by 4 bases, with 9 bases between the two germline ends.

This chain uses TRBV9 with TRBJ2-3, with 10 nucleotides matching TRBD2. CDR1 and CDR2 from the germline V gene are SGDLS and YYNGEE. The V and J ends lost 7 bases and 0 bases, in that order; junction bases with no gene match: 5. The CDR3 runs 15 residues. The CDR3 here is CASVQTSGSTDTQYF. In nucleotides, the CDR3 is TGTGCCAGCGTCCAGACTAGCGGGAGCACAGATACGCAGTATTTT.

The chain carries TRBV13 and TRBJ2-2, with 9 positions matching TRBD1. The V gene's germline CDR1 is PRHDT and CDR2 FYEKMQ (reference sequence). Unmatched junction bases numbered 8, after V lost 3 bases and J lost 3 bases. The CDR3 is made up of 17 amino acids. For the CDR3, the DNA is TGTGCCAGCAGCTTTCGACCAGGACAGGGGTACACCGGGGAGCTGTTTTTT. This codes for CASSFRPGQGYTGELFF. Looking up the rest from reference TRBV13 and TRBJ2-2 gives the full variable domain: AAGVIQSPRHLIKEKRETATLKCYPIPRHDTVYWYQQGPGQDPQFLISFYEKMQSDKGSIPDRFSAQQFSDYHSELNMSSLELGDSALYFCASSFRPGQGYTGELFFGEGSRLTVL.

This clone was found once. The rearrangement joins TRBV6-5 to TRBJ1-5; a possible D gene is TRBD1 (5 bases). Trimming took 4 bases from V and 6 from J, leaving 10 bases between them. Germline V gene sequence: CDR1 MNHEY, CDR2 SVGAGI. CDR3 length: 13 residues. DNA for the CDR3: TGTGCCAGCAGTTCAGGGTACGGTCAGCCCCAGCATTTT. Its protein is CASSSGYGQPQHF.

This rearrangement joins TRBV7-9 to TRBJ2-7; TRBD1 agrees at 9 bases. This CDR3 contains 14 residues. Trimming cost V 4 bases and J 7 bases; bases outside gene matches: 8. Per germline, CDR1 SEHNR and CDR2 FQNEAQ (reference sequence). Written as DNA, the CDR3 is TGTGCCAGCAGCTGGGGGACAGGGTATGATGAGCAGTACTTC. As protein: CASSWGTGYDEQYF.

The CDR3: CASRGRGGGRNQPQHF. CDR3 in DNA: TGTGCCAGTCGTGGAAGGGGAGGGGGACGAAATCAGCCCCAGCATTTT. J is TRBJ1-5 and V is TRBV19; the D gene is possibly TRBD1 (6 bases). Germline loops: CDR1 LNHDA, CDR2 SQIVND (reference sequence). The V end was cut by 8 bases, the J end by 4 bases, with 21 bases between. This CDR3 is 16 amino acids long.

The chain is built from TRBV9 and TRBJ2-1, with 8 bases that match TRBD2. Trimming at V came to 8 bases and at J to 4 bases, leaving 8 bases not matched to a gene. The length of the CDR3 is 14 residues. Per germline, CDR1 SGDLS and CDR2 YYNGEE. The CDR3 region is CASNAGLEYNEQFF. CDR3 nucleotides: TGTGCCAGTAACGCGGGACTAGAGTACAATGAGCAGTTCTTC.

The chain recombines TRBV7-2 with TRBJ2-2; possibly TRBD1 for D (5 bases). V was trimmed by 4 bases and J by 1 base, leaving 7 bases between them. Germline V CDR1 and CDR2: SGHTA, FQGNSA. The CDR3 is 14 amino acids. The CDR3 DNA reads TGTGCCAGCAGCTACGACAGGAACACCGGGGAGCTGTTTTTT. Its protein is CASSYDRNTGELFF.